This entry is about one T cell receptor beta chain. Clones were sequenced by immunoSEQ multiplex PCR, and TCRdb holds only the in-frame ones, with some missing. Among over 200,000 clones listed, around 83% were seen once. This specimen belongs to a study of blood T cell repertoires in COVID-19. Overall study: T cells, B-cell-depleted T cells, or PBMCs provided the cDNA or gDNA that served as material.

Trimming cost V 0 bases and J 8 bases, with 14 bases left between them. The CDR3 is made up of 15 amino acids. Germline V CDR1 and CDR2: SGDLS, YYNGEE. The chain combines TRBV9 with TRBJ1-4; D uncertain. The TCR comes from a man aged 35 to 55 with active or convalescent COVID-19. Sequenced material: peripheral blood. The CDR3 loop is CASSVGAGIGEKLFF. CDR3 in DNA: TGTGCCAGCAGCGTAGGTGCGGGGATCGGGGAAAAACTGTTTTTT.